This T cell receptor beta chain was captured by sequencing in a study of regulatory T cells in long-lasting Graves disease. CDR1 and CDR2 from the germline V gene are SGHDN and FVKESK. V was cut by 0 bases and J by 0 bases, with 15 bases left in between. The CDR3 totals 18 residues. Time point specified: persistent/refractory GD, antithyroid drugs over 5 years with positive TRAb. From RNA extracted from PBMCs, the TCR library was made. Construction of TCR beta libraries relied on iRepertoire HTBI primers and on Arm-PCR targeting CDR3 regions. Each CDR3 protein is one row after TCRdb ran MiXCR on the multiplex PCR reads. The table has approximately 290,000 distinct CDR3 sequences, roughly a fifth seen once; the top ten hold 56%.

The chain combines TRBV14 with TRBJ1-5, with no clear D. The sequencing used peripheral blood mononuclear cells (PBMCs), collected when the disease was refractory, from a patient treated with antithyroid drugs. The clonotype comes from a female donor with Graves disease. The CDR3 DNA reads as TGTGCCAGCAGCCAAGACATCAGAGGACGAAGTAGCAATCAGCCCCAGCATTTT. It specifies CASSQDIRGRSSNQPQHF.